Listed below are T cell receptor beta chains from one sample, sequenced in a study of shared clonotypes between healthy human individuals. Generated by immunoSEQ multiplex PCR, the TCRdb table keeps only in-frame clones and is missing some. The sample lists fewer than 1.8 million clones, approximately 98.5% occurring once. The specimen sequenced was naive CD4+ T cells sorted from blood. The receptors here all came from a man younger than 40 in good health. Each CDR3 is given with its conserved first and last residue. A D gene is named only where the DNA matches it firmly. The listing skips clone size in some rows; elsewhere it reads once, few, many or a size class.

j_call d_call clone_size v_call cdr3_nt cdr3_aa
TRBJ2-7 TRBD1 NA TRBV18 TGTGCCAGCTCCCCCGACAGGGAGAGCTCCTACGAGCAGTACTTC CASSPDRESSYEQYF
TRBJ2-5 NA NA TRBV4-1 TGCGCCAGCAGCCAAGATCGCAGTGAGATTGAGGAGACCCAGTACTTC CASSQDRSEIEETQYF
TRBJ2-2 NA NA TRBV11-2 TGTGCCAGCAGCGCAATGGGGCTAGCGTACACCGGGGAGCTGTTTTTT CASSAMGLAYTGELFF
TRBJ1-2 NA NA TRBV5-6 TGTGCCAGCACGTCTTCCTTCATCCCTACCCCCCACACCTTC CASTSSFIPTPHTF
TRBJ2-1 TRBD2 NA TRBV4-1 TGCGCCAGCAGCCAAGAGGGCGCGACTAGCGGGAGTCGGGGGACCTACAATGAGCAGTTCTTC CASSQEGATSGSRGTYNEQFF
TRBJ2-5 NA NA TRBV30 TGTGCCTGGAGTGTACGAGGGGGGTACCAAGAGACCCAGTACTTC CAWSVRGGYQETQYF
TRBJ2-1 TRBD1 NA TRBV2 TGTGCCAAAAACGACAGGGTAGCCGTCTATGAGCAGTTCTTC CAKNDRVAVYEQFF
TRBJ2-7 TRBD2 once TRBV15 TGTGCCACCAGCAGCTTCGGGACTAGCGGCCTCTACGAGCAGTACTTC CATSSFGTSGLYEQYF
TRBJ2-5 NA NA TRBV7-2 TGTGCCAGCAGCTTAAGGTTAGTAGGTAGTAAGACCCAGTACTTC CASSLRLVGSKTQYF
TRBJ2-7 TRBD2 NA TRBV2 TGTGCCAGCAGTATGGCTAGCGGCTCCTACGAGCAGTACTTC CASSMASGSYEQYF
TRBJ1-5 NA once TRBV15 TGTGCCACCAGCAGAGATAAGAGCAATCAGCCCCAGCATTTT CATSRDKSNQPQHF
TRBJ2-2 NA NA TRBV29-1 TGCAGCGTTGGGGCATCGAACACCGGGGAGCTGTTTTTT CSVGASNTGELFF
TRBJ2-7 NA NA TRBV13 TGTGCCAGCAGCTTAACCCTCGGCTCCTACGAGCAGTACTTC CASSLTLGSYEQYF
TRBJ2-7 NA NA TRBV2 TGTGCCAGCAGTGACTTGGTGGGGTACGAGCAGTACTTC CASSDLVGYEQYF
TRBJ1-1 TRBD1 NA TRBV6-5 TGTGCCAGCAGTTACGTGAGGGGACAGGAAGCTTTCTTT CASSYVRGQEAFF
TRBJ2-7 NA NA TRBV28 TGTGCCAGCAGCCGCACTGCGGGCGTATGGAGCTCCTACGAGCAGTACTTC CASSRTAGVWSSYEQYF
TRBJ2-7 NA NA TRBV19 TGTGCCAGTAGTATCCTGCCGGGGGCGAGCTACGAGCAGTACTTC CASSILPGASYEQYF
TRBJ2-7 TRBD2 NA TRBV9 TGTGCCAGCAGCGTAGGGGGACTAGCTGGAGAGCAGTACTTC CASSVGGLAGEQYF
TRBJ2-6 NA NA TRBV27 TGTGCCAGCAGTCGTACCGTCGGGGAGCCTGGGGCCAACGTCCTGACTTTC CASSRTVGEPGANVLTF
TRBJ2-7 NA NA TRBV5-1 TGCGCCAGCAGCTTAGTTGCCAGCCGATCTACGGAGCAGTACTTC CASSLVASRSTEQYF
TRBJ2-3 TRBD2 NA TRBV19 TGTTCGACTAGCGCCTCTAGCACAGATACGCAGTATTTT CSTSASSTDTQYF
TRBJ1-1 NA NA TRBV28 TGTGCCAGCAGAACGGGCCAAAGCTCCACTGAAGCTTTCTTT CASRTGQSSTEAFF
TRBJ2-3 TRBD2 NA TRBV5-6 TGTGCCAGCAGCCCGGGACTAGCGGGAGGGTATGGAGATACGCAGTATTTT CASSPGLAGGYGDTQYF
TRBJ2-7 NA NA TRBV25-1 TGTGCCAGCAGTGCCTCAAACGGAGTCTACGAGCAGTACTTC CASSASNGVYEQYF
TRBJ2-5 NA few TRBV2 TGTGCCAGCAAAGTCCGGGAGTCCCCACAGACCCAGTACTTC CASKVRESPQTQYF
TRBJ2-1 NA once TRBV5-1 TGCGCCAGCAGCCTGTTGAGGGTCGGGGACAATGAGCAGTTCTTC CASSLLRVGDNEQFF
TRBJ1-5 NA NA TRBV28 TGTGCCAGCAGCCTTGCGGTGGCAGCGAACAATCAGCCCCAGCATTTT CASSLAVAANNQPQHF
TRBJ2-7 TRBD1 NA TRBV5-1 TGCGCCAGCAGCCCGACAGGGATCCACGAGCAGTACTTC CASSPTGIHEQYF
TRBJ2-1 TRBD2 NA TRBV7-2 TGTGCCAGCAGCGAAGCGGGAGGGGCTGAGCAGTTCTTC CASSEAGGAEQFF
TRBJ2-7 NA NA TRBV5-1 TGCGCCAGCAGCTTGGCACCAGAACGCTACGAGCAGTACTTC CASSLAPERYEQYF
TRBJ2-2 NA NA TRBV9 TGTGCCAGCAGCGTCCTACCCGACACAGGGCTAATCACCGGGGAGCTGTTTTTT CASSVLPDTGLITGELFF
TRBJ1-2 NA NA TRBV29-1 TGCAGCGTTCTGGCGCCAGGAGAAGACTATGGCTACACCTTC CSVLAPGEDYGYTF
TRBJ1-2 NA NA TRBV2 TGTGCCAGCAGTGAAGGCGCACGGGCTCCGGGGTATGGCTACACCTTC CASSEGARAPGYGYTF
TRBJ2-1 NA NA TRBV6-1 TGTGCCAGCAGTGAAGGGAGTGCTTCATACAATGAGCAGTTCTTC CASSEGSASYNEQFF
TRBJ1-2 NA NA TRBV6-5 TGTGCCAGCAGTTACGATTCGCTACCATCCGCATATGGCTACACCTTC CASSYDSLPSAYGYTF
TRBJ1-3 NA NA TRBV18 TGTGCCAGCTCACCTGGGGGCGACTCTGGAAACACCATATATTTT CASSPGGDSGNTIYF
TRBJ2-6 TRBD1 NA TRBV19 TGTGCCAGTAGTACGCAGGGGGCTAGTACTGGGGCCAACGTCCTGACTTTC CASSTQGASTGANVLTF
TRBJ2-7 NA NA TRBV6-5 TGTGCCAGCAGGGAGACGTCCGTGCTGTACTTC CASRETSVLYF
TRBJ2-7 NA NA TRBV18 TGTGCCAGCTCACCGAACCCCACACAGGGAGAGCAGTACTTC CASSPNPTQGEQYF
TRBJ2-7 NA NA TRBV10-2 TGCGCCAGCAGTGACACCTACGAGCAGTACTTC CASSDTYEQYF
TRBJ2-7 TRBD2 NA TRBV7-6 TGTGCCAGCAGGTACCAGGGACTAGACTCCTACGAGCAGTACTTC CASRYQGLDSYEQYF
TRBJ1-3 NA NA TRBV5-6 TGTGCCAGCAGCTCAGCCGGGACATCTCGTGGAAACACCATATATTTT CASSSAGTSRGNTIYF
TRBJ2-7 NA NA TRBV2 TGTGCCAGCAGTGTCAACCGGGACGGACTCGACCGCTACGAGCAGTACTTC CASSVNRDGLDRYEQYF
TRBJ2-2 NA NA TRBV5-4 TGTGCCAGCAGCACGACTCCGTTGAACACCGGGGAGCTGTTTTTT CASSTTPLNTGELFF
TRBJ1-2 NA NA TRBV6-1 TGTGCCAGCAGTTCTGTCCCGCTTATCGGGGAAGGCTACACCTTC CASSSVPLIGEGYTF
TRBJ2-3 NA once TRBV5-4 TGTGCCAGCAGTCCCCCAGCGGCCCTGGGGGCAGATACGCAGTATTTT CASSPPAALGADTQYF
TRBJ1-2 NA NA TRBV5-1 TGCGCCAGCAGCTTGGTGGGAGAGGGGTACGGCTACACCTTC CASSLVGEGYGYTF
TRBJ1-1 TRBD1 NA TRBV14 TGTGCCAGCAGCCTACAAAGGACAGGGAGGGAATTCGCTGAAGCTTTCTTT CASSLQRTGREFAEAFF
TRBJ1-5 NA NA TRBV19 TGTGCCAGTAGTATAGATGGGTACAGTCAGCCCCAGCATTTT CASSIDGYSQPQHF
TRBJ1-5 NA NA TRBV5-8 TGTGCCAGCAGCTTGATGACAGACTTGCGGGGCAATCAGCCCCAGCATTTT CASSLMTDLRGNQPQHF
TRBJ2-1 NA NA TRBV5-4 TGTGCCAGCAGCTTGAACCGGGACGGCAATGAGCAGTTCTTC CASSLNRDGNEQFF
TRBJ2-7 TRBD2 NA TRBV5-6 TGTGCCAGCAGCCCGGTGGTAGCGGGAGGTTTTCGGGAGAACTACGAGCAGTACTTC CASSPVVAGGFRENYEQYF
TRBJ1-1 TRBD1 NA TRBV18 TGTGCCAGCTCACCAAGGACAGGGGGAAACACTGAAGCTTTCTTT CASSPRTGGNTEAFF
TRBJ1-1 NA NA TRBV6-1 TGTGCCAGCAGTATCAAGGGTATGAACACTGAAGCTTTCTTT CASSIKGMNTEAFF